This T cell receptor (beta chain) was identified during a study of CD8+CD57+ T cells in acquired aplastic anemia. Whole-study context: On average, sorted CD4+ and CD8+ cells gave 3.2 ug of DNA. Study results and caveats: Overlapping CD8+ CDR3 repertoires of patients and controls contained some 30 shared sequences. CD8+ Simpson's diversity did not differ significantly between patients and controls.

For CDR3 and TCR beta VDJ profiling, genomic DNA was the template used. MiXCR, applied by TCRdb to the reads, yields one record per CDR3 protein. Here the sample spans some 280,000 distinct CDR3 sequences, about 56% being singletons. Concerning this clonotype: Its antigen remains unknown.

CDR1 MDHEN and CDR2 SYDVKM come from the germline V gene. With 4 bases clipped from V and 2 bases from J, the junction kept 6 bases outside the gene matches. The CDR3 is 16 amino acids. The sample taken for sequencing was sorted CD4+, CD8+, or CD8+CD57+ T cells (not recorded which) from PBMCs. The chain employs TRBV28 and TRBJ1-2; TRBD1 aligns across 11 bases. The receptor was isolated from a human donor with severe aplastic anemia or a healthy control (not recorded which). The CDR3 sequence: CASSYRGTGGNYGYTF. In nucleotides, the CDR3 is TGTGCCAGCAGTTACCGGGGGACAGGGGGGAACTATGGCTACACCTTC.